This T cell receptor beta chain was sequenced in a study of CD8 T cells in Susac syndrome (dated by TCRdb to the late 2010s). In the study overall: The study used repertoire sequencing to test whether antigen drove CD8+ T cell activation and differentiation in Susac syndrome. CD8+ T cell repertoire clonality was compared between some 12 healthy donors, approximately 14 Susac syndrome patients and roughly 15 multiple sclerosis patients. Overall study outcomes, separate from this receptor: The study acknowledged that relatively few individuals were included in the TCR sequencing and HLA analysis.

To note about this clonotype: Its antigen target is currently unknown. Base qualities were left out, and no much larger clone turns up one base away.

Trimmed from V: 4 bases; trimmed from J: 3 bases; junction bases lacking a gene match: 11. According to the germline V gene (reference sequence), CDR1 reads LGHDT and CDR2 reads YNNKEL. The CDR3 goes from the cysteine to the phenylalanine over 16 residues. Only the CDR3 DNA is retained, 48 bases long and in frame from the first base. Peripheral blood CD8+ and CD4+ T cells from healthy donors, Susac syndrome patients and multiple sclerosis patients were profiled by high-throughput TCR beta sequencing. Multiple sclerosis controls were treatment-naive patients with stable or active relapsing-remitting disease fulfilling revised McDonald criteria. CD8+ TEMRA cells were enriched by FACS, while bulk CD8+ and CD4+ T cells were purified by magnetic negative isolation. Blood was collected in EDTA tubes and processed within 24 hours, with PBMCs isolated through density gradient centrifugation. PBMCs intended for TCR sequencing were cryopreserved in liquid nitrogen and were subsequently thawed in a 37 degrees C water bath. The sorted or isolated CD4+, CD8+ and CD8+ TEMRA cells reached a purity of at least 90%.

RNA was extracted with the RNeasy kit and about 0.5 to 1 ug was reverse transcribed using random hexamers. The immunoSEQ multiplex PCR assay, covering 54 Vbeta and 13 Jbeta segments, was used to amplify TCR beta CDR3 regions. Bias from PCR amplification was corrected by using a synthetic template baseline for primer optimization and for computational correction. The study's own analysis went as follows. Only productive sequences were kept, with reads annotated to V, D and J genes according to IMGT and analyzed in immunoSEQ Analyzer. Clonality was computed as one minus Shannon entropy normalized by log2 of the number of productive unique sequences. Public and private clones were assessed among the 100 most prevalent clones of each patient and control. A clone was defined as Susac-specific if it was absent from the healthy and MS cohorts, from 950 to 1,300 published viral clones and from other ImmuneACCESS disease sequences. In-frame beta chains were kept once TCRdb had trimmed the public reads at Q25 with fastp and called clones with MiXCR. Rows with one shared CDR3 protein collapse into an entry with the most common genes and DNA. Clone size and V and J calls follow TCRdb, not the original study. Present in this sample are about 150,000 distinct CDR3 sequences, 85% to 95% of which were seen just once. 0.2% to 0.25% of the sample is in the top ten clones.

The sequence links TRBV3-1 to TRBJ2-7, with TRBD1 matching 8 junction bases. The clonotype was recovered from a human donor with multiple sclerosis. Sequencing was performed on CD8+ T cells from PBMCs. The nucleotides are TGTGCCAGCAGCCCCTCCCGAGACAGGGGCAACTACGAGCAGTACTTC. This yields the protein CASSPSRDRGNYEQYF.